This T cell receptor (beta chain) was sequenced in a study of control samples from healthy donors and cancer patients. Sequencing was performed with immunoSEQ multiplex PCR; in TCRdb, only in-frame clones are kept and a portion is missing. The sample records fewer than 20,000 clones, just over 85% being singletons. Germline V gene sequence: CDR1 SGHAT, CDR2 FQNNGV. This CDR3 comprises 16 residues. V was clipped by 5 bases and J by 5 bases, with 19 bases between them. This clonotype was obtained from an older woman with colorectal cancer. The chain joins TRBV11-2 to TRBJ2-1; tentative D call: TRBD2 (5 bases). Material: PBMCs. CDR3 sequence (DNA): TGTGCCAGCAGCCCTCTGCCGGGAAGACGCAACAATGAGCAGTTCTTC. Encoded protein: CASSPLPGRRNNEQFF.